These T cell receptor beta chains were read from a single sample in a study of T-cell reconstitution after alpha-beta-depleted transplantation in children. TCRdb re-analysed the PCR reads in MiXCR, keeping a single row per CDR3 protein. The table shows some 220,000 distinct CDR3 sequences, with roughly 10% occurring only once. Here the sequenced sample was PBMCs, taken before TCRalphabeta/CD19-depleted stem cell transplant. The receptors come from a child in the first two years of life with acute myeloid leukemia, due to receive a stem cell transplant. The CDR3 runs from the conserved cysteine through the conserved F or W. Each record gives: V gene, J gene, CDR3 protein.

TRBV2	TRBJ2-1	CASSESHPSGWDERFF
TRBV29-1	TRBJ2-7	CSVAPQGHEQYF
TRBV7-3	TRBJ1-1	CASSLTAQSNTEAFF
TRBV19	TRBJ2-2	CASSSGETNTGELFF
TRBV7-2	TRBJ2-7	CASSPDSGRGEQYF
TRBV6-6	TRBJ2-3	CAAKMASTDTQYF
TRBV9	TRBJ2-3	CASSGPTDTQYF
TRBV9	TRBJ2-3	CASSVVPDTQYF
TRBV10-3	TRBJ2-7	CAIGIGGKDEQYF
TRBV19	TRBJ2-5	CATSDAGGPQETQYF
TRBV7-9	TRBJ2-2	CASSWGQGASDTGELFF
TRBV20-1	TRBJ1-5	CSAPFGGSNSNQPQHF
TRBV30	TRBJ2-2	CAWSPSRVDTGELFF
TRBV29-1	TRBJ1-5	CSVESSDTVQHF
TRBV12-3/TRBV12-4	TRBJ2-1	CASSLARETLQFF
TRBV7-9	TRBJ1-2	CASSQKGGFYGYTF
TRBV9	TRBJ2-2	CASSVRDNLASGELFF